Listed here is a single T cell receptor beta chain. These data originate in a study of radiotherapy plus CTLA-4 blockade in lung cancer. Study context: Disease control reached roughly 33%, with objective responses in over 15%.

Data came from immunoSEQ multiplex PCR; TCRdb stores just in-frame clones and leaves some out. The repertoire holds around 100,000 clones, with more than 65% as singletons. The sample was peripheral blood, taken from a patient treated with radiotherapy plus ipilimumab. This TCR was sampled from a human donor with non-small cell lung cancer that progressed on radiotherapy plus ipilimumab. Some clones in this sample may be carry-over from other donors' samples.

CDR3 sequence reads: CASSYSGPGERETQYF. The CDR3 nucleotides read TGTGCCAGCAGTTACTCGGGACCGGGGGAGAGAGAGACCCAGTACTTC. The chain has TRBV6-6 and TRBJ2-5; weak D call: TRBD2 (6 bases). The V end lost 0 bases, the J end lost 4 bases, and 15 bases lay between the germline ends. Germline values: CDR1 MNHNY, CDR2 SVGAGI (reference sequence). The CDR3 consists of 16 residues.